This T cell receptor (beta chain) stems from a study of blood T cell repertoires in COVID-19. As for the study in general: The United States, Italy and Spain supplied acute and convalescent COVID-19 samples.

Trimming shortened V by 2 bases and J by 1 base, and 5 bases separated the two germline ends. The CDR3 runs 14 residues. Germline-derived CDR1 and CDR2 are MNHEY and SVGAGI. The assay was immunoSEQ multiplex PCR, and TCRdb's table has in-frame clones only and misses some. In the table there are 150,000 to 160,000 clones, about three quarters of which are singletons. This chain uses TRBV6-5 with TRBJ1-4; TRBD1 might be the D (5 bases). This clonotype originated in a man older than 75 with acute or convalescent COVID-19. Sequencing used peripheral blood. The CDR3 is CASSYDRTNEKLFF. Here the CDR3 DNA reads TGTGCCAGCAGTTACGACAGAACTAATGAAAAACTGTTTTTT.